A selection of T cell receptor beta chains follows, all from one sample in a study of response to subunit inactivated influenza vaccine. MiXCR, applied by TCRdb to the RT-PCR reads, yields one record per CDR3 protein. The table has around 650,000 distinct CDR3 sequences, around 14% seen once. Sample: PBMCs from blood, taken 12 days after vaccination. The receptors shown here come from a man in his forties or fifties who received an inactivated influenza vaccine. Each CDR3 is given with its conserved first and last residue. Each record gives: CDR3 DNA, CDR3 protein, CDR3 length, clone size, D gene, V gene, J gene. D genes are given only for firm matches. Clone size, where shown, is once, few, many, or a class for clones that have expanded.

cdr3_nt: TGCGCCAGCAGCCAAGAATTAGGGCTGGAGTCGGGCTACACCTTC
cdr3_aa: CASSQELGLESGYTF
cdr3_length: 15
clone_size: few
d_call: -
v_call: TRBV4-3
j_call: TRBJ1-2

cdr3_nt: TGTGCCAGCGCGCGAGAGGGGAACACCGGGGAGCTGTTTTTT
cdr3_aa: CASAREGNTGELFF
cdr3_length: 14
clone_size: many
d_call: -
v_call: TRBV7-3
j_call: TRBJ2-2

cdr3_nt: TGTGCCTGGAGTGTACTAGCCGATACGCAGTATTTT
cdr3_aa: CAWSVLADTQYF
cdr3_length: 12
clone_size: -
d_call: -
v_call: TRBV30
j_call: TRBJ2-3

cdr3_nt: TGCTGTGCTAGGGTTGCGGGAGGAGGTTTTTCCTACGAGCAGTACTTC
cdr3_aa: CCARVAGGGFSYEQYF
cdr3_length: 16
clone_size: few
d_call: TRBD2
v_call: TRBV20-1
j_call: TRBJ2-7

cdr3_nt: TGTGCCAGCAGTTACTCGATCAGGGCGTCTAATGAAAAACTGTTTTTT
cdr3_aa: CASSYSIRASNEKLFF
cdr3_length: 16
clone_size: -
d_call: -
v_call: TRBV6-5
j_call: TRBJ1-4

cdr3_nt: TGTGCCAGCAGTTTAGCTCCGAATAAACAGACCCAGTACTTC
cdr3_aa: CASSLAPNKQTQYF
cdr3_length: 14
clone_size: few
d_call: -
v_call: TRBV27
j_call: TRBJ2-5

cdr3_nt: TGCGCCAGCAAGCTAGCGGTTTTCACAGATACGCAGTATTTT
cdr3_aa: CASKLAVFTDTQYF
cdr3_length: 14
clone_size: few
d_call: TRBD2
v_call: TRBV5-1
j_call: TRBJ2-3

cdr3_nt: TGTGCCAGCAGTCCAGGGTTGACTGAAGCTTTCTTT
cdr3_aa: CASSPGLTEAFF
cdr3_length: 12
clone_size: -
d_call: -
v_call: TRBV12-3/TRBV12-4
j_call: TRBJ1-1

cdr3_nt: TGTGCCTGGAGAGGGGGAGGCTATGGCTACACCTTC
cdr3_aa: CAWRGGGYGYTF
cdr3_length: 12
clone_size: many
d_call: -
v_call: TRBV30
j_call: TRBJ1-2

cdr3_nt: TGTGCCAGCAGCCAACGGCCCTCTTCCTACGAGCAGTACTTC
cdr3_aa: CASSQRPSSYEQYF
cdr3_length: 14
clone_size: -
d_call: -
v_call: TRBV3-1
j_call: TRBJ2-7

cdr3_nt: TGTGCCACCAGTTACGGGGCGGGAGAGGTCACAGATACGCAGTATTTT
cdr3_aa: CATSYGAGEVTDTQYF
cdr3_length: 16
clone_size: many
d_call: TRBD2
v_call: TRBV24-1
j_call: TRBJ2-3

cdr3_nt: TGTGCCACCCAAAAGTGGGAGGGCGATGGCTACACCTTC
cdr3_aa: CATQKWEGDGYTF
cdr3_length: 13
clone_size: few
d_call: -
v_call: TRBV28
j_call: TRBJ1-2

cdr3_nt: TGTGCCAGCAGCCCGAACTTAAAGAACACCGGGGAGCTGTTTTTT
cdr3_aa: CASSPNLKNTGELFF
cdr3_length: 15
clone_size: few
d_call: -
v_call: TRBV7-3
j_call: TRBJ2-2

cdr3_nt: TGTGCCAGCAGTTCCTATAGGGACGAGCAGTTCTTC
cdr3_aa: CASSSYRDEQFF
cdr3_length: 12
clone_size: few
d_call: -
v_call: TRBV6-6
j_call: TRBJ2-1

cdr3_nt: TGTGCCAGCAGCTTAGCTCTGGGGCGGAGTGAGCAGTTCTTC
cdr3_aa: CASSLALGRSEQFF
cdr3_length: 14
clone_size: -
d_call: -
v_call: TRBV7-2
j_call: TRBJ2-1

cdr3_nt: TGTGCCAGCAGCTCCCCCCCCGGTAATTCACCCCTCCACTTT
cdr3_aa: CASSSPPGNSPLHF
cdr3_length: 14
clone_size: few
d_call: -
v_call: TRBV7-9
j_call: TRBJ1-6

cdr3_nt: TGCAGTGCTAGAGCCACCCTCCGAGACGGGGAGCTGTTTTTT
cdr3_aa: CSARATLRDGELFF
cdr3_length: 14
clone_size: few
d_call: -
v_call: TRBV20-1
j_call: TRBJ2-2

cdr3_nt: TGTGCCTGGAATGTTGGGGGAGGCTACACCTTC
cdr3_aa: CAWNVGGGYTF
cdr3_length: 11
clone_size: -
d_call: -
v_call: TRBV30
j_call: TRBJ1-2

cdr3_nt: TGTGCCAGCAGCCAAGGTCGGGGGGCGGTTCAGCCCCAGCATTTT
cdr3_aa: CASSQGRGAVQPQHF
cdr3_length: 15
clone_size: -
d_call: -
v_call: TRBV7-2
j_call: TRBJ1-5

cdr3_nt: TGTGCCAGCAGGGTACCGGGACAGGAGTTCACCGGGGAGCTGTTTTTT
cdr3_aa: CASRVPGQEFTGELFF
cdr3_length: 16
clone_size: many
d_call: TRBD1
v_call: TRBV12-3/TRBV12-4
j_call: TRBJ2-2

cdr3_nt: TGTGCCAGCAGCCAGGCACAGGTCTCTGGAAACACCATATATTTT
cdr3_aa: CASSQAQVSGNTIYF
cdr3_length: 15
clone_size: -
d_call: -
v_call: TRBV3-1
j_call: TRBJ1-3

cdr3_nt: TGTGCCAGCACCCCGGGGCGAGGCACAGATACGCAGTATTTT
cdr3_aa: CASTPGRGTDTQYF
cdr3_length: 14
clone_size: -
d_call: -
v_call: TRBV7-2
j_call: TRBJ2-3

cdr3_nt: TGCGCCAGCAGCCAAGAGTACACTCAGAACACTGAAGCTTTCTTT
cdr3_aa: CASSQEYTQNTEAFF
cdr3_length: 15
clone_size: -
d_call: -
v_call: TRBV4-3
j_call: TRBJ1-1

cdr3_nt: TGCAGCTTCTCTCCCTACATTAGCTCCTACAATGAGCAGTTCTTC
cdr3_aa: CSFSPYISSYNEQFF
cdr3_length: 15
clone_size: -
d_call: -
v_call: TRBV29-1
j_call: TRBJ2-1

cdr3_nt: TGTGCCAGCAGTACCCCGGGGGAGCAGTACTTC
cdr3_aa: CASSTPGEQYF
cdr3_length: 11
clone_size: -
d_call: -
v_call: TRBV28
j_call: TRBJ2-7

cdr3_nt: TGTGGATGGGTTCAGGGCGCAGATACGCAGTATTTT
cdr3_aa: CGWVQGADTQYF
cdr3_length: 12
clone_size: -
d_call: -
v_call: TRBV7-9
j_call: TRBJ2-3

cdr3_nt: TGTGCCAGCAGCTTATCGACAGGGGGAAGGGAAAAACTGTTTTTT
cdr3_aa: CASSLSTGGREKLFF
cdr3_length: 15
clone_size: few
d_call: TRBD1
v_call: TRBV7-9
j_call: TRBJ1-4

cdr3_nt: TGTGCCAGTTTACAGGGGGCGAACTATGGCTACACCTTC
cdr3_aa: CASLQGANYGYTF
cdr3_length: 13
clone_size: -
d_call: TRBD1
v_call: TRBV12-3/TRBV12-4
j_call: TRBJ1-2

cdr3_nt: TGTGCCAGCAGCCAAGATTTCCCTAGCTCCTACAATGAGCAGTTCTTC
cdr3_aa: CASSQDFPSSYNEQFF
cdr3_length: 16
clone_size: many
d_call: -
v_call: TRBV3-1
j_call: TRBJ2-1

cdr3_nt: TGCGCCAGCAGCCTGGAACCAGGGGACAGTTATTACGAGCAGTACTTC
cdr3_aa: CASSLEPGDSYYEQYF
cdr3_length: 16
clone_size: few
d_call: TRBD1
v_call: TRBV5-1
j_call: TRBJ2-7

cdr3_nt: TGCAGCGTTGATAGGGGGGCGGAGGCCAAAAACATTCAGTACTTC
cdr3_aa: CSVDRGAEAKNIQYF
cdr3_length: 15
clone_size: -
d_call: -
v_call: TRBV29-1
j_call: TRBJ2-4

cdr3_nt: TGTGCCATCTCACGGGCAGGGACGAACACTGAAGCTTTCTTT
cdr3_aa: CAISRAGTNTEAFF
cdr3_length: 14
clone_size: few
d_call: -
v_call: TRBV10-3
j_call: TRBJ1-1